Listed below are T cell receptor beta chains from one sample, sequenced in a study of breast tumors, draining lymph nodes, adjacent tissues. TCRdb used MiXCR to reprocess the multiplex PCR reads, holding one entry per CDR3 protein. The table has around 140,000 distinct CDR3 sequences, around 22% seen once. Sequencing was carried out using axillary lymph node tissue. These receptors came from a female donor with breast cancer. Some clones in this sample may be carry-over from other donors' samples. Each CDR3 is given with its conserved first and last residue. The order of the fields is clone size, J gene, V gene, D gene, CDR3 DNA, CDR3 protein. The D gene is left open where the match is weak. Where a row states a size, it is once, few, many or the class of an expanded clone; other rows omit it.

>few|TRBJ1-6|TRBV28|.
TGTGCCAGCAGTCCCTCGACAGGACCAGGTTTACCCCTCCACTTT
CASSPSTGPGLPLHF
>few|TRBJ2-1|TRBV7-6|.
TGTGCCAGCAGTTTCATCGCCGGGGGTACCTACAATGAGCAGTTCTTC
CASSFIAGGTYNEQFF
>few|TRBJ2-2|TRBV28|.
TGTGCCAGCAGTTTTTACGGGGAGCTGTTTTTT
CASSFYGELFF
>many|TRBJ1-2|TRBV3-1|.
TGTGCCAGCAGCCAAGATACAGGGAGGTATGGCTACACCTTC
CASSQDTGRYGYTF
>many|TRBJ2-7|TRBV4-2|.
TGTGCCAGCAGCCAAATTCGGACTTCCAACTACGAGCAGTACTTC
CASSQIRTSNYEQYF
>few|TRBJ2-2|TRBV5-6|TRBD2
TGTGCCAGCAGCTTGTTCGGACTAGCGGGATTAAACACCGGGGAGCTGTTTTTT
CASSLFGLAGLNTGELFF
>.|TRBJ2-1|TRBV5-8|.
TGTGCCAGCAGCCTTGGGACCATATACAATGAGCAATTCTTC
CASSLGTIYNEQFF
>.|TRBJ2-2|TRBV27|.
TGTGCCAGCAGCCTAATGGGCAGGGACACCGGGGAGCTGTTTTTT
CASSLMGRDTGELFF
>many|TRBJ2-7|TRBV11-2|.
TGTGCCAGCAGCTTGAGATTTACAGAATCCTACGAGCAGTACTTC
CASSLRFTESYEQYF
>many|TRBJ2-6|TRBV5-5|.
TGTGCCAGCAGCTCCCAGTCTGGGGCCAACGTCCTGACTTTC
CASSSQSGANVLTF
>many|TRBJ1-4|TRBV29-1|TRBD1
TGCAGCGTTGGACAGGGGGATGAAAAACTGTTTTTT
CSVGQGDEKLFF
>.|TRBJ2-1|TRBV5-6|TRBD1
TGTGCCAGCAGCTCTCCCGGGACAGGGGGCAATGGGCAGTTCTTC
CASSSPGTGGNGQFF
>.|TRBJ2-2|TRBV4-1|TRBD2
TGCGCCAGCAGCCAACGGCGGGAGGGCCATGGCGGGGAGCTGTTTTTT
CASSQRREGHGGELFF
>many|TRBJ2-1|TRBV11-3|.
TGTGCCAGCAGCCCCGCCCCAGCCCGAGAGCAGTTCTTC
CASSPAPAREQFF
>many|TRBJ2-5|TRBV24-1|.
TGTGCCACCAGTGATTTGGGCCAAGAGACCCAGTACTTC
CATSDLGQETQYF
>many|TRBJ2-2|TRBV19|TRBD2
TGTGCCAGTAGTATGATAGCGGGAGTCACCGGGGAGCTGTTTTTT
CASSMIAGVTGELFF
>many|TRBJ2-1|TRBV6-2/TRBV6-3|TRBD2
TGTGCCAGCAGTAGAAGCGGGAGCAGCTCCTACAATGAGCAGTTCTTC
CASSRSGSSSYNEQFF
>many|TRBJ2-7|TRBV28|TRBD1
TGTGCCAGCAGTTCCGGGACAGGGCGAGTCGAGCAGTACTTC
CASSSGTGRVEQYF
>many|TRBJ2-7|TRBV6-2/TRBV6-3|TRBD2
TGTGCCAGCAGTTACCCCTCCCGTCCTAGCGGGAGGTACGAGCAGTACTTC
CASSYPSRPSGRYEQYF
>many|TRBJ2-5|TRBV6-1|.
TGTGCCAGCAGTGTATCAATACTGGGGGCGTTAGGCGAGACCCAGTACTTC
CASSVSILGALGETQYF
>.|TRBJ2-1|TRBV20-1|TRBD2
TGCAGTGCTAGGGGACTAGCGGGAGGGCTTACGTCCTACAATGAGCAGTTCTTC
CSARGLAGGLTSYNEQFF
>many|TRBJ2-7|TRBV3-1|TRBD2
TGTGCCAGCAGCCAAGTCCCTAGCGGGAGTCTCGGCGAGCAGTACTTC
CASSQVPSGSLGEQYF
>.|TRBJ1-2|TRBV7-2|.
TGTGCCAGCAGCTTAGACAGTCCGGGCTACACCTTC
CASSLDSPGYTF
>many|TRBJ2-2|TRBV12-3/TRBV12-4|TRBD1
TGTGCCAGCAGTTTAGGGTTGCAGGGGGAAACCGGGGAGCTGTTTTTT
CASSLGLQGETGELFF
>many|TRBJ2-5|TRBV7-8|.
TGTGCCAGCACCCTGGACGGGGGAGTACGGGAGACCCAGTACTTC
CASTLDGGVRETQYF
>many|TRBJ2-5|TRBV7-9|TRBD2
TGTGCCAGCAGCTTAGACGACGGGAGGGGAGAGACCCAGTACTTC
CASSLDDGRGETQYF
>once|TRBJ1-6|TRBV7-3|.
TGTGCCAGCAGCTTAATTACTAGGGGTTTCCCCGTTAATTCACCCCTCCACTTT
CASSLITRGFPVNSPLHF
>many|TRBJ2-5|TRBV2|TRBD2
TGTGCCAGCAGTGAATTTAGCGGGAGAGGAGAGACCCAGTACTTC
CASSEFSGRGETQYF
>many|TRBJ1-4|TRBV20-1|TRBD1
TGCAGTGCTACCAAATTTGGGACAGGGATGGTAAAACTGTTTTTT
CSATKFGTGMVKLFF
>.|TRBJ2-5|TRBV6-1|.
TGTGCCAGCAGTGAAGGATCCGACGGGCGCGAGACCCAGTACTTC
CASSEGSDGRETQYF
>many|TRBJ2-3|TRBV7-8|TRBD2
TGTGCCAGCAGGTCCGGGACTAGCCTGGCAGATACGCAGTATTTT
CASRSGTSLADTQYF
>many|TRBJ2-1|TRBV6-1|.
TGTGCCAGCAGTGCGAGGACTCGCTCCTACAATGAGCAGTTCTTC
CASSARTRSYNEQFF
>.|TRBJ2-1|TRBV19|TRBD1
TGTGCCAGTAGCCAAAGACAGGGCTCCTATGAGCAGTTCTTC
CASSQRQGSYEQFF
>many|TRBJ2-7|TRBV6-6|TRBD1
TGTGCCAGCAGTGACTCCGGGACAGGGGGCTACGAGCAGTACTTC
CASSDSGTGGYEQYF
>many|TRBJ2-3|TRBV27|.
TGTGCCAGCTGGGGGCAGGGCCATAGCACAGATACGCAGTATTTT
CASWGQGHSTDTQYF
>many|TRBJ1-5|TRBV4-1|.
TGCGCCAGCAGCCAAATACTTGGGCAGGGGCTCGGGATGAATAGCAATCAGCCCCAGCATTTT
CASSQILGQGLGMNSNQPQHF
>many|TRBJ2-7|TRBV11-2|.
TGTGCCAGCAGCTTGCTAGGCAGGAACTCCTACGAGCAGTACTTC
CASSLLGRNSYEQYF
>many|TRBJ2-1|TRBV20-1|TRBD2
TGCAGTGCTAGTCCGGGACTAGCGTCCTACAATGAGCAGTTCTTC
CSASPGLASYNEQFF
>many|TRBJ2-6|TRBV19|.
TGTGCCAGTAGTATAGTCAGGGGGGCCAACGTCCTGACTTTC
CASSIVRGANVLTF
>many|TRBJ1-6|TRBV30|TRBD1
TGTGCCTGGAGTGATCCGGGACAGGGAGTAGCACCCCTCCACTTT
CAWSDPGQGVAPLHF
>many|TRBJ2-3|TRBV20-1|TRBD2
TGCAGTGCTAGCACTAGCGGGGACTCAGATACGCAGTATTTT
CSASTSGDSDTQYF
>many|TRBJ2-7|TRBV7-8|TRBD2
TGTGCCAGCAGCTTAGGAACCCGGGGGGTGAGCTCCTACGAGCAGTACTTC
CASSLGTRGVSSYEQYF
>many|TRBJ2-5|TRBV7-7|TRBD2
TGTGCCAGCAGCTTAGGGGCGGGAGCTGTAGAGACCCAGTACTTC
CASSLGAGAVETQYF
>many|TRBJ2-7|TRBV20-1|.
TGCAGTGCTAGAGGGGGGCAGGGCCCCGCCTACGAGCAGTACTTC
CSARGGQGPAYEQYF
>many|TRBJ2-7|TRBV6-5|.
TGTGCCAGCGCGGAGACAGGTTCCCGTGGGCAGTACTTC
CASAETGSRGQYF
>few|TRBJ2-5|TRBV12-3/TRBV12-4|.
TGTGCCAGCAGTTTATCAACACCTCAAGAGACCCAGTACTTC
CASSLSTPQETQYF
>many|TRBJ2-3|TRBV2|.
TGTGCCAGCAGTGGGAGTGGGAGCGGGCAAATTGGTACGCAGTATTTT
CASSGSGSGQIGTQYF
>many|TRBJ2-7|TRBV6-1|TRBD2
TGTGCCAGCGAGCGGGAGGGCCTCAACGAGCAGTACTTC
CASEREGLNEQYF
>many|TRBJ1-2|TRBV15|.
TGTGCCACCAGCAGAGCTACAGGCAACTATGGCTACACCTTC
CATSRATGNYGYTF
>many|TRBJ2-1|TRBV7-8|.
TGTGCCAGCAGAAGTGTCAATGAGCAGTTCTTC
CASRSVNEQFF
>many|TRBJ2-1|TRBV7-3|.
TGTGCCAGCAGCGATTTGGATGAGCAGTTCTTC
CASSDLDEQFF
>many|TRBJ2-1|TRBV7-8|.
TGTGCCAGCAGCCGATGGGGGGAGAGCTCCTACAATGAGCAGTTCTTC
CASSRWGESSYNEQFF
>few|TRBJ2-4|TRBV4-2|.
TGTGCCAGCAGCCAAGATCGACCAAACATTCAGTACTTC
CASSQDRPNIQYF
>.|TRBJ2-7|TRBV28|.
TGTGCCGGTTCTAGCGACTCCTACGAGCAGTACTTC
CAGSSDSYEQYF